Below, 10 T cell receptor beta chains from the same sample are listed, as sequenced in a study of cytomegalovirus exposure and HLA in healthy donors (dated by TCRdb to about 2017). The method behind the library was the immunoSEQ multiplex PCR assay. A mixture of 60 forward primers for TCR Vbeta segments and 13 reverse primers for TCR Jbeta segments was used in the multiplex PCR. Here the immuneACCESS table is served through TCRdb, limited to in-frame sequences with V and J called. Missing clones are a known gap in these copies; in checked studies unresolved V genes cover under half, and the rest lacks a known reason. The sample records roughly 150,000 clones, 75% to 90% of which are singletons. The ten largest clones represent 1% of the sample. The sequencing input was PBMCs. These receptors originate from a boy under 10 years old in good health and CMV-seronegative.

This chain uses TRBV27 with TRBJ1-4, with a weak D call TRBD1 (6 bases). V was trimmed by 1 base and J by 7 bases, leaving 13 bases between them. This CDR3 has 15 amino acids. Germline CDR1 MNHEY, CDR2 SMNVEV (reference sequence). In nucleotides, the CDR3 is TGTGCCAGCAGTTTATTCTCAGGGGTCGTTGAAAAACTGTTTTTT. Encoded protein: CASSLFSGVVEKLFF.

There are a few counts of this clone. The CDR3 spells CASARESETQYF. The CDR3 coding sequence is TGTGCCAGCGCTCGGGAATCGGAGACCCAGTACTTC. This chain links TRBV6-9 with TRBJ2-5; D perhaps matches TRBD2 (5 bases). From germline, CDR1 is MNHGY and CDR2 SVAAGI. The CDR3 is 12 amino acids. The V end was cut by 8 bases, the J end by 5 bases, with 12 bases between.

The J gene is TRBJ1-1, the V gene TRBV29-1; 8 bases match TRBD1. Germline trimming cut 8 bases from V and 6 bases from J; bases unmatched to any gene: 8. The CDR3 is 12 residues long. CDR1 SQVTM and CDR2 ANQGSEA come from the germline V gene. CDR3 region: CSTRQGHPEAFF. Written as DNA, the CDR3 is TGCAGCACCCGACAGGGGCACCCTGAAGCTTTCTTT.

The rearrangement links TRBV6-5 to TRBJ1-2; 9 positions match TRBD1. This CDR3 has 15 residues. V dropped 6 bases and J dropped 0; count of bases not matched to a gene: 5. Germline V gene sequence: CDR1 MNHEY, CDR2 SVGAGI. CDR3 bases: TGTGCCAGCAGGGACAGGGGATTAGCTAACTATGGCTACACCTTC. Amino acids: CASRDRGLANYGYTF.

This chain links TRBV6-1 with TRBJ2-7; a weak D match, TRBD1 (6 bases). Germline V lookup: CDR1 MNHNS, CDR2 SASEGT. Trimming took off 2 bases at V and 12 bases at J, with 17 bases between the two ends. The CDR3 spans 13 residues. The CDR3 nucleotides are TGTGCCAGCAGTGAATCCCGACAGGACCGGGGGTACTTC. Translation: CASSESRQDRGYF.

The gene calls are TRBV6-5 and TRBJ2-6, with no clear D. V lost 6 bases and J 2 bases, leaving 8 bases between the germline ends. The CDR3 sequence is 14 residues long. CDR1 is MNHEY, CDR2 SVGAGI, per germline. CDR3 in amino acids: CASSHIAGANVLTF. The CDR3 nucleotides read TGTGCCAGCAGCCATATAGCTGGGGCCAACGTCCTGACTTTC.

This clone was found once. The CDR3 DNA follows: TGTGCCAGCAGTTACGAACGAATAGCGGGAGCCGAGCAGTACTTC. This sequence encodes CASSYERIAGAEQYF. This chain joins TRBV6-5 and TRBJ2-5; TRBD2 aligns across 9 bases. The DNA end is a closer match to TRBJ2-7, so the J assignment may be wrong. Germline-derived CDR1 and CDR2 are MNHEY and SVGAGI. There are 15 residues in the CDR3.

This rearrangement joins TRBV7-2 to TRBJ2-7, with D maybe TRBD2 (6 bases). The germline gives CDR1 SGHTA, CDR2 FQGNSA. Deletions cut 2 bases from V and 4 bases from J, with 24 bases between. The CDR3 spans 18 residues. CDR3 amino acids: CASSLPSVRDWGIYEQYF. CDR3 in DNA: TGTGCCAGCAGCTTACCCTCCGTCCGGGACTGGGGCATTTACGAGCAGTACTTC.

The chain is built from TRBV10-1 and TRBJ2-1, with a possible D match to TRBD1 (6 bases). Trimming took 5 bases from V and 9 from J, leaving 17 bases between them. This CDR3 spans 14 amino acids. Looked up from germline, CDR1 is WNHNN and CDR2 is SYGVQD (reference sequence). The CDR3 sequence: CASSHYQQGTEQFF. CDR3 in DNA: TGCGCCAGCAGTCATTACCAACAGGGAACTGAGCAGTTCTTC.

This chain links TRBV6-5 with TRBJ1-2; 8 nucleotides agree with TRBD1. V trimming: 4 bases; J trimming: 8 bases; junction bases outside the gene matches: 3. Looked up from germline, CDR1 is MNHEY and CDR2 is SVGAGI. The CDR3 consists of 12 residues. The CDR3 loop is CASSLRQGGYTF. CDR3 bases: TGTGCCAGCAGTTTACGACAGGGGGGCTACACCTTC.